This TCR beta chain was retrieved from a study of vaccination and CD4 T cells after COVID-19. Study as a whole: Convalescent participants consisted of six males and four females, two being Hispanic.

Treatment indicated: roughly 11-day PBMC culture with coronavirus spike peptide pools or control peptides (ViraFEST assay). An unexposed donor provided the CD4+ T cells, which were collected before the COVID-19 pandemic (2011-2018). The authors cultured a few million PBMCs per well with 9 to 10 IU/ml IL-2 and 8 to 10 ug/ml peptide pools. Four cold-coronavirus spikes and SARS-CoV-2 S/N served to probe CD4+ T cells taken from unexposed donors, cells permitting. Sequenced with the Oncomine TCR Beta short-read assay was DNA taken from cultured CD4+ T cells. TCRdb independently ran MiXCR on the PCR reads; one entry per CDR3 protein. The data contain thousands of distinct CDR3 sequences, 29% of them singletons. The CDR3 runs 13 residues. CDR1 is SEHNR, CDR2 FQNEAQ, per germline (reference sequence). V gave up 10 bases and J gave up 0 bases, with 12 bases separating them. Concerning this clonotype: As yet, its antigen is unknown.

The source material was CD4+ T cells from blood, cultured in vitro. This clonotype was sampled from a human donor in good health. The chain carries TRBV7-9 and TRBJ1-1; TRBD1 might be the D (6 bases). CDR3 region: CATSDSMNTEAFF. The CDR3 DNA reads as TGTGCCACTTCGGACAGCATGAACACTGAAGCTTTCTTT.